The T cell receptor beta chain described here comes from a study of T-cell reconstitution after alpha-beta-depleted transplantation in children (dated by TCRdb to 2016 to 2018). About the study as a whole: T-cell immune reconstitution after TCRalphabeta/CD19-depleted allogeneic hematopoietic cell transplantation in children was quantitatively tracked in the study by means of TCR repertoire profiling. Overall results and qualifications from the work: In some patients, the high TCRbeta diversity seen at day 60 was put down to recipient T cells and intrathymic progenitors that had survived conditioning. The apparently early recovery of alphabetaT-cell counts about two months after transplant reportedly depended on only several hundred rapidly expanded clones that came from non-depleted graft cells. Over subsequent months, a decline in hyperexpanded clone frequencies was noted, and after one year, T-cell counts and TCRbeta diversity were mostly ascribed to newly produced T cells.

The germline V end is reduced by 8 bases and the J end by 9 bases; junction bases left unmatched: 6. The CDR3, cysteine through phenylalanine, is 12 amino acids long. CDR3 DNA is the only sequence kept; it has 36 bases, read in frame from the first base. As regards this clonotype: The specificity of this receptor is unknown. Base qualities are not at hand, and no much larger clone is one base apart.

The method was PCR. Sequencing was performed on an Illumina HiSeq 2500. Molecular barcoding was employed in the preparation of TCR libraries, with unique molecular identifiers being used to normalize TCRbeta repertoire quantification. In TCRdb, the public reads were trimmed at Q25 with fastp and aligned with MiXCR, with productive beta chains retained. All rows with the same CDR3 protein become a single entry with the most common DNA and genes. Here the sample has hundreds of thousands of distinct CDR3 sequences; roughly 15% occur a single time. Around 28% of the sample goes to the ten largest clones. According to the study, the label for this sample's treatment or condition signals: allogeneic hematopoietic cell transplantation with graft depleted of TCRalphabeta T cells and CD19 B cells. TCRalphabeta/CD19-depleted allogeneic hematopoietic cell grafts were given to the transplant recipients, all of whom were children.

The chain links TRBV12-3 or TRBV12-4 with TRBJ2-4; the central 8 bases match TRBD1. Here the sequenced sample was PBMCs, mostly from graft donor cells, taken 360 days after TCRalphabeta/CD19-depleted stem cell transplant. The TCR sequence derives from a boy younger than two who had a stem cell transplant for Wiskott-Aldrich syndrome, so the T cells may come from the graft donor. The sequenced DNA is TGTGCCAGCGGACAGGGAGGTCGCATTCAGTACTTC. It encodes CASGQGGRIQYF.